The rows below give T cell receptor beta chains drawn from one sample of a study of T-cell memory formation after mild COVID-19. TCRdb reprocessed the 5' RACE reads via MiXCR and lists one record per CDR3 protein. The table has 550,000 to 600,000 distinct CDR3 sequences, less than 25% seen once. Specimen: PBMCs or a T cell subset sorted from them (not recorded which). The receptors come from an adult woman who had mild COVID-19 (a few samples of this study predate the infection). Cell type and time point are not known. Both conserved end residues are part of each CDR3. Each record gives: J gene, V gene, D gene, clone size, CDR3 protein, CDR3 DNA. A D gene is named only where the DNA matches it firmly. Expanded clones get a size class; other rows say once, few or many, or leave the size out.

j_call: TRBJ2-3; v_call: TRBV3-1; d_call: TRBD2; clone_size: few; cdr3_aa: CASSQAGLAAWSTDTQYF; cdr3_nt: TGTGCCAGCAGCCAAGCGGGACTAGCGGCTTGGAGCACAGATACGCAGTATTTT
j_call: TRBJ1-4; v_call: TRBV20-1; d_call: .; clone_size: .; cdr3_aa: CSARVNEKLFF; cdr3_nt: TGCAGTGCTAGAGTCAATGAAAAACTGTTTTTT
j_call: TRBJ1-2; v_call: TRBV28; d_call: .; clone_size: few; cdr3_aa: CAISNTRRGYTF; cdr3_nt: TGTGCCATCTCCAATACCCGGCGTGGCTACACCTTC
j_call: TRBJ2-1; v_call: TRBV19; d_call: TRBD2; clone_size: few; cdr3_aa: CASSIRGGYNEQFF; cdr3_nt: TGTGCCAGTAGTATTCGGGGGGGCTACAATGAGCAGTTCTTC
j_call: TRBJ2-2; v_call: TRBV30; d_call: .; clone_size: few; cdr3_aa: CAWTPSRSGELFF; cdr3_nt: TGTGCCTGGACCCCCTCAAGGTCCGGGGAGCTGTTTTTT
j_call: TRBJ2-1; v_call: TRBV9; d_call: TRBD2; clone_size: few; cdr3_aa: CASSVVGSSGYNEQFF; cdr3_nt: TGTGCCAGCAGCGTAGTTGGGTCTAGCGGCTACAATGAGCAGTTCTTC
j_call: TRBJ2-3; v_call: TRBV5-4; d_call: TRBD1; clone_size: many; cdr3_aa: CASSRSRGTADTQYF; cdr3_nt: TGTGCCAGCAGCAGGTCCAGGGGGACCGCAGATACGCAGTATTTT
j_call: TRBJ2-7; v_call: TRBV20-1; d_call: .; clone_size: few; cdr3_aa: CSARDLSQRVGEQYF; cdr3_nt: TGCAGTGCTAGAGATTTAAGCCAAAGGGTCGGGGAGCAGTACTTC
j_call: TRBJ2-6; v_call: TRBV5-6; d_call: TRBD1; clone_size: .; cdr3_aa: CASSGGDSVSSGANVLTF; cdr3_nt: TGTGCCAGCAGCGGTGGGGACAGCGTCAGCTCTGGGGCCAACGTCCTGACTTTC
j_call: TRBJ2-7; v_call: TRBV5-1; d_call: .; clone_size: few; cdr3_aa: CASSLDVHKSYEQYF; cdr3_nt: TGCGCCAGCAGCTTGGATGTCCACAAATCCTACGAGCAGTACTTC
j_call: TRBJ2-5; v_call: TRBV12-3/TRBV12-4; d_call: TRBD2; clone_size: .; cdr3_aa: CASSFGLAGAKQETQYF; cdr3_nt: TGTGCCAGCAGTTTCGGGCTAGCGGGGGCCAAACAAGAGACCCAGTACTTC
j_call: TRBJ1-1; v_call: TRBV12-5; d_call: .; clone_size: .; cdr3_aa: CASIGGLNTEAFF; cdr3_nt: TGTGCTAGTATCGGGGGATTGAACACTGAAGCTTTCTTT
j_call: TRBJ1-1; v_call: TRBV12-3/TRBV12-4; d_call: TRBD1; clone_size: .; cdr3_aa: CASSFATGSTEAFF; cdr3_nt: TGTGCCAGCAGTTTCGCGACAGGGAGCACTGAAGCTTTCTTT
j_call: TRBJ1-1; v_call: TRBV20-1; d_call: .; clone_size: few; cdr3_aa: CSAREAADRSYEAFF; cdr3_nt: TGCAGTGCTCGCGAAGCGGCTGACAGGAGCTATGAAGCTTTCTTT
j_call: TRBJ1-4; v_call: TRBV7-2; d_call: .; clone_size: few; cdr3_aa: CASSLEMTGGEKLFF; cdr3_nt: TGTGCCAGCAGCTTAGAAATGACAGGCGGTGAAAAACTGTTTTTT
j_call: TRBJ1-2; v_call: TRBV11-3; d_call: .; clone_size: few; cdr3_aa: CASSLSGGGGYTF; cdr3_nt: TGTGCCAGCAGCTTATCCGGGGGCGGTGGCTACACCTTC
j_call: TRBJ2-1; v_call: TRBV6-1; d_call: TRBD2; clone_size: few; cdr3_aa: CASSGLADYNEQFF; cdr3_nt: TGTGCCAGCAGCGGACTAGCGGACTACAATGAGCAGTTCTTC
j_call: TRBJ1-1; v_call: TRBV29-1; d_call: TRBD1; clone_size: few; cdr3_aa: CSVGTGGWRRNTEAFF; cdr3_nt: TGCAGCGTTGGGACAGGGGGCTGGCGCAGGAACACTGAAGCTTTCTTT